These 2 T cell receptor beta chains were sequenced from one sample in a study of T cell clonotyping in hematopoietic cell transplantation (dated by TCRdb to the early 2020s). Interpreted using the paper, the time point label stands for: recipient sample taken at acute GVHD onset. The library was made by the immunoSEQ multiplex PCR assay. Here the immuneACCESS table is served through TCRdb, limited to in-frame sequences with V and J called. Missing clones are a known gap in these copies; in checked studies unresolved V genes cover under half, and the rest lacks a known reason. The sample has under 2,500 clones on record, roughly 89% of them singletons. The ten largest clones add up to 6.5% to 8.5% of the sample. Sequences were derived from PBMCs, sampled at the time of graft-versus-host disease after allogeneic stem cell transplant. These receptors originate from a male patient under 35 who had an allogeneic stem cell transplant from a related donor, so the T cells may come from the graft donor. Some clones in this sample may be carry-over from other donors' samples.

The chain links TRBV5-8 to TRBJ1-4; no clear D gene. Per germline, CDR1 SGHTS and CDR2 YDEGEE. V dropped 1 base and J dropped 6 bases, with 10 bases sitting between them. There are 14 residues in the CDR3. The CDR3: CASSLLVGDEKLFF. The DNA for the CDR3 is TGTGCCAGCAGCTTGTTAGTTGGGGATGAAAAACTGTTTTTT.

The chain joins TRBV4-1 to TRBJ2-3; D is perhaps TRBD1 (6 bases). The germline V gene encodes CDR1 MGHRA and CDR2 YSYEKL. The CDR3 length is 16 residues. Trimming removed 3 bases at V and 2 bases at J, with 15 bases between. In DNA form, the CDR3 reads TGCGCCAGCAGCCAGACAGGATCCCTCCCCACAGATACGCAGTATTTT. Residues: CASSQTGSLPTDTQYF.